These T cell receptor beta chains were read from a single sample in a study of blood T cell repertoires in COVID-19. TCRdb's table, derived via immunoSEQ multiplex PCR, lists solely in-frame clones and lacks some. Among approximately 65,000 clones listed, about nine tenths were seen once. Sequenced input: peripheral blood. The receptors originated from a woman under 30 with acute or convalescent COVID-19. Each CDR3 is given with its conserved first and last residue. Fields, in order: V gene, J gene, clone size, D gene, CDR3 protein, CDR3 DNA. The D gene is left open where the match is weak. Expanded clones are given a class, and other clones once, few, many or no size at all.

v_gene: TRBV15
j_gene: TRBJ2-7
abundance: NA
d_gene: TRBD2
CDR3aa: CATSRLAGPYEQYF
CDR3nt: TGTGCCACCAGCCGTTTAGCGGGACCCTACGAGCAGTACTTC

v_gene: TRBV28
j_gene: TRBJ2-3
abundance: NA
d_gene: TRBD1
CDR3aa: CASSLTGAPIVQYF
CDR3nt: TGTGCCAGCAGCCTGACAGGGGCTCCTATTGTGCAGTATTTT

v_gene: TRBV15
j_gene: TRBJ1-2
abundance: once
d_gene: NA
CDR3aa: CATSTGLNYGYTF
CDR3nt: TGTGCCACCAGCACGGGGTTAAACTATGGCTACACCTTC

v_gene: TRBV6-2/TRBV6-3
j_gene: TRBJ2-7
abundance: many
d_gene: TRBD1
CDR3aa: CASSSYRGDSYEQYF
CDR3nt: TGTGCCAGCAGTTCTTACAGGGGGGACTCCTACGAGCAGTACTTC

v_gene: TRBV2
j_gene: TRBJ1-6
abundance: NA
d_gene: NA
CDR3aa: CASSEQGTYNSPLHF
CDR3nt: TGTGCCAGCAGTGAACAGGGCACCTATAATTCACCCCTCCACTTT

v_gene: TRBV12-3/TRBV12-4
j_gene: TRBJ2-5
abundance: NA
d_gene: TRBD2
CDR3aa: CASSFGGAETQYF
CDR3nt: TGTGCCAGCAGTTTCGGGGGGGCAGAGACCCAGTACTTC

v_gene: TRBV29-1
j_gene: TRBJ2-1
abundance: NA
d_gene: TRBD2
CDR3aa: CSVVTSGPYNEQFF
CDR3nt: TGCAGCGTTGTGACTAGCGGGCCTTACAATGAGCAGTTCTTC

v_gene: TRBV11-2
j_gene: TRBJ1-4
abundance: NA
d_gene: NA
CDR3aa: CASSLVGSGLTNEKLFF
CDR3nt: TGTGCCAGCAGCTTAGTGGGTTCGGGACTGACTAATGAAAAACTGTTTTTT

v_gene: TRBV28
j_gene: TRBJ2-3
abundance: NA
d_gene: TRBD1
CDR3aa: CASSLWGTGGADTQYF
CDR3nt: TGTGCCAGCAGTTTATGGGGGACAGGGGGCGCAGATACGCAGTATTTT

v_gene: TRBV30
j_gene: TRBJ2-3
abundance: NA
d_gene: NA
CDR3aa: CAWSRQGSTDTQYF
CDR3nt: TGTGCCTGGAGTAGGCAGGGGAGCACAGATACGCAGTATTTT

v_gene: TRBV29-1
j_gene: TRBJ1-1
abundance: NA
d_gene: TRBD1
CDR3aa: CSRKAQGVNTEAFF
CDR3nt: TGCAGCAGGAAAGCACAGGGGGTGAACACTGAAGCTTTCTTT

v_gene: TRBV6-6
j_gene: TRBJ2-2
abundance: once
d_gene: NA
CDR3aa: CASGRAGELFF
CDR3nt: TGTGCCAGCGGGCGGGCCGGGGAGCTGTTTTTT

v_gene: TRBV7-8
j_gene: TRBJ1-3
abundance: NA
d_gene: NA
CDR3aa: CASSLSTGLSGNTIYF
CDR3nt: TGTGCCAGCAGCTTATCCACAGGCCTCTCTGGAAACACCATATATTTT